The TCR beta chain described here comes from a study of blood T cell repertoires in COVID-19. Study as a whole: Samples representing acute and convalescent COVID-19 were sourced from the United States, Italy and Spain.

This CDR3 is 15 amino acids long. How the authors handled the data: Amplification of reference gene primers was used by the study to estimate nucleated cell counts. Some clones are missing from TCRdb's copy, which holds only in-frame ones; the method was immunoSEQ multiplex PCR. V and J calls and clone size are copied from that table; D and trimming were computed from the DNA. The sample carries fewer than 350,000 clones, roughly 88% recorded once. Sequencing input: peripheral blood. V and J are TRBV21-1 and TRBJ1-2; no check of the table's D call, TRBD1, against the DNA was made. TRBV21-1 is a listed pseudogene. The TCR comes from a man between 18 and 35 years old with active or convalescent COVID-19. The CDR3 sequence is CASKMGQKIGYGYTF. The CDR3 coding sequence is TGTGCCAGCAAAATGGGACAGAAGATTGGCTATGGCTACACCTTC.